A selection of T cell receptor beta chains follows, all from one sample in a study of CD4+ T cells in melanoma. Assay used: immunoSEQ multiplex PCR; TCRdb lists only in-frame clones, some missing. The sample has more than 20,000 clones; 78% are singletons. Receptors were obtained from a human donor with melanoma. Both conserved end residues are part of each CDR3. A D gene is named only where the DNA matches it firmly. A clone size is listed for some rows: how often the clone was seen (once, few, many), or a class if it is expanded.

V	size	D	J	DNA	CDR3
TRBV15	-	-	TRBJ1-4	TGTGCCACCAGCAGGGGGGGGACCTATAATGAAAAACTGTTTTTT	CATSRGGTYNEKLFF
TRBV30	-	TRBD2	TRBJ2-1	TGTGCCTGGAAGACTAGCGGGGGATCCTACAATGAGCAGTTCTTC	CAWKTSGGSYNEQFF
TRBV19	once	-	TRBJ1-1	TGTGCCAGTAGTATAGAGACCCCCTGGGTTATGAACACTGAAGCTTTCTTT	CASSIETPWVMNTEAFF
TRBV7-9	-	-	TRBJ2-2	TGTGCCAGTGAGAGGGAGAACACCGGGGAGCTGTTTTTT	CASERENTGELFF
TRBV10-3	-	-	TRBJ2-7	TGTGCCATCAGTGTCCGGCCAGCCTACGAGCAGTACTTC	CAISVRPAYEQYF
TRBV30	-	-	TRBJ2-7	TGTGCCTGGGGTCGGGGCTCCTACGAGCAGTACTTC	CAWGRGSYEQYF
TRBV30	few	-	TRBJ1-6	TGTGCCTGGAGTGGAGGTAGGGCAGCGAATTCACCCCTCCACTTT	CAWSGGRAANSPLHF
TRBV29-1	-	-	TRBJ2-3	TGCAGCTCCGACGAGGGGGGCACAGATACGCAGTATTTT	CSSDEGGTDTQYF
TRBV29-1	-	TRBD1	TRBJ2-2	TGCAGCGCGGGACAGTTGGCCGGGGAGCTGTTTTTT	CSAGQLAGELFF
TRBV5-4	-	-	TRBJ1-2	TGTGCCAGCAGCATGGACCTCGGAGCTAACTATGGCTACACCTTC	CASSMDLGANYGYTF
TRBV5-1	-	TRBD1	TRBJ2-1	TGCGCCAGCAGCTTGGGAGGGACAGGGTGGACTGAGCAGTTCTTC	CASSLGGTGWTEQFF
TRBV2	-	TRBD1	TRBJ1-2	TGTGCCAGCAGTGGCACAGGGGGCGGAGGCTACACCTTC	CASSGTGGGGYTF
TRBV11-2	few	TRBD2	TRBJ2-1	TGTGCCAGCAGCGGAAGAGCGGGGAGCTCCTACAATGAGCAGTTCTTC	CASSGRAGSSYNEQFF
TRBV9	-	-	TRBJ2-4	TGTGCCAGCAGCGTACAGGGGGGAAACATTCAGTACTTC	CASSVQGGNIQYF
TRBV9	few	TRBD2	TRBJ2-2	TGTGCCAGCAGCCCCAGGACTAGCCTCGCCGGGGAGCTGTTTTTT	CASSPRTSLAGELFF
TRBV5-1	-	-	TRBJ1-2	TGCGCCAGCAGCTTGGAGGGGTACGGCTACACCTTC	CASSLEGYGYTF
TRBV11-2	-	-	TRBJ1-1	TGTGCCAGCAGCTCCCGGGGAAGAACTGAAGCTTTCTTT	CASSSRGRTEAFF
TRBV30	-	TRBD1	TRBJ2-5	TGTGCCTCCGACAGGGGAGCCGAGACCCAGTACTTC	CASDRGAETQYF
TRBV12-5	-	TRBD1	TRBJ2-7	TGTGCTAGTGGTCGCGGACAGGCCGCCGGGGAGCAGTACTTC	CASGRGQAAGEQYF
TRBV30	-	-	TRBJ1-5	TGTGCCTGGAGTGATGGGCAGGCCGATCAGCCCCAGCATTTT	CAWSDGQADQPQHF
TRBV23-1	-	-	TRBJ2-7	TGCGCCAGGCGGACTGACCTTTGCGAGCAGTACTTC	CARRTDLCEQYF
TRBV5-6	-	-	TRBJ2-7	TGTGCCAGCAGCTGGGACTTACGGGACGAGCAGTACTTC	CASSWDLRDEQYF
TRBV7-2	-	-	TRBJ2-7	TGTGCCAGCAGCCCCCGCCCCTCCTACGAGCAGTACTTC	CASSPRPSYEQYF
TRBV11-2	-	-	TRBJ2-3	TGTGCCAGCGCCTCAACCAGGGCAGGGACGGATACGCAGTATTTT	CASASTRAGTDTQYF
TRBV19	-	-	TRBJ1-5	TGTGCCAGTAGTATGAAACAGGGTGGCCAGCCCCAGCATTTT	CASSMKQGGQPQHF
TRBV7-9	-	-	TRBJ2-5	TGTGCCAGCAGCTTAGGCATATCTGGGGCGGGGGCCCCCCAAGAGACCCAGTACTTC	CASSLGISGAGAPQETQYF
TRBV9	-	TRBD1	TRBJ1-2	TGTGCCAGCAGCGTACTTCCCGATGGACAGGGGGCAACTGGCTACACCTTC	CASSVLPDGQGATGYTF
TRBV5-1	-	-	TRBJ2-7	TGCGCCAGCAGCCCCACGTCACTCGACTGGGACTACGAGCAGTACTTC	CASSPTSLDWDYEQYF
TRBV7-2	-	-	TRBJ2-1	TGTGCCAGCAGCTTCGGACAGTGGTCCTACAATGAGCAGTTCTTC	CASSFGQWSYNEQFF
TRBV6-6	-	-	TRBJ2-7	TGTGCCAGCAGTGGCAGGACTGGTTACGAGCAGTACTTC	CASSGRTGYEQYF
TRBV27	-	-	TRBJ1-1	TGTGCCAGCAGTTTCACCGACGTTATGACTGAAGCTTTCTTT	CASSFTDVMTEAFF
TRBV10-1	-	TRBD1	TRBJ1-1	TGCGCCAGCAGGGCCCTAGGGGGCGTACGGGTGAACACTGAAGCTTTCTTT	CASRALGGVRVNTEAFF
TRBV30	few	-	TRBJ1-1	TGTGCCTGGAGTCCCACTTCGTACGATGCGAACACTGAAGCTTTCTTT	CAWSPTSYDANTEAFF
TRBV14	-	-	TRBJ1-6	TGTGCCAGCAGCCAGCCGGGACGTAGCTATAATTCACCCCTCCACTTT	CASSQPGRSYNSPLHF
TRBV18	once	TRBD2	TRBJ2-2	TGTGCCAGCTCACCAGGACTAGCCGCGGGGACCGGGGAGCTGTTTTTT	CASSPGLAAGTGELFF
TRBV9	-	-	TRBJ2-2	TGTGCCAGCAGCGTCTCCATTGGGGGAACAGGGCGGTGGGGGACCGGGGAGCTGTTTTTT	CASSVSIGGTGRWGTGELFF
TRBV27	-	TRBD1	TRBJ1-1	TGTGCCAGCAGTTTACAGGGGGCGAACACTGAAGCTTTCTTT	CASSLQGANTEAFF
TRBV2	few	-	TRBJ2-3	TGTGCCAGCAAACTAGTGATTTCAGATACGCAGTATTTT	CASKLVISDTQYF
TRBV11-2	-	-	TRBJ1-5	TGTGCCAGCAGCTTAGGATTCAATCAGCCCCAGCATTTT	CASSLGFNQPQHF
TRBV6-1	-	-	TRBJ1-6	TGTGCCAGCAGTGAACAGGAGTGGAGTGTTTCACCCCTCCACTTT	CASSEQEWSVSPLHF
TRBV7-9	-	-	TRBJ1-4	TGTGCCAGCAGCCGTCAGGGGAGTGATGAAAAACTGTTTTTT	CASSRQGSDEKLFF
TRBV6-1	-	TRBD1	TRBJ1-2	TGTGCCAGCAGTGATAGAGGGGGACAGATCTATGGCTACACCTTC	CASSDRGGQIYGYTF
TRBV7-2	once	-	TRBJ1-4	TGTGCCAGCAGCTGGTCGGCAACTAATGAAAAACTGTTTTTT	CASSWSATNEKLFF
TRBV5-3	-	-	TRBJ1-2	TGTGCCAGAAGCTCCCTCGCAGCAAACTATGGCTACACCTTC	CARSSLAANYGYTF
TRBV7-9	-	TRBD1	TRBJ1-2	TGTGCCAGCAGCTTAGCGGGACAGGATAACTATGGCTACACCTTC	CASSLAGQDNYGYTF
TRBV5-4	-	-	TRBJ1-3	TGTGCCAGCAGCTTCGATGGAAACACCATATATTTT	CASSFDGNTIYF
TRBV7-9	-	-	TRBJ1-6	TGTGCCAGCAGCTTAGGGGGCGCCCGTAATTCACCCCTCCACTTT	CASSLGGARNSPLHF